The 5 T cell receptor beta chains in this list originate from one sample, sequenced in a study of blood T cell repertoires in COVID-19 (TCRdb year 2020). Library creation used the immunoSEQ multiplex PCR assay. Imported from immuneACCESS, the table was reduced by TCRdb to in-frame sequences with V and J called. These copies leave out some clones; in studies compared against another copy, an unresolved V gene accounts for under half, and the cause of the remainder is not known. For this sample the table gives about 43,000 clones, of which roughly 87% were detected only once. The top ten clonotypes cover around 10% of the sample. Sample: peripheral blood. Receptors originate from a woman older than 75 with active COVID-19.

This clone is a singleton in its sample. The V call is TRBV5-1, the J call TRBJ2-3, with D possibly matching TRBD2 (6 bases). Between the trimmed V and J ends, which lost 4 bases and 4 bases, there was a span of 13 bases. This CDR3 has 14 amino acids. Germline assignment: CDR1 SGHRS and CDR2 YFSETQ. The DNA of the CDR3 is TGCGCCAGCAGCCCGGGCACTAGCTCAGATACGCAGTATTTT. Translation: CASSPGTSSDTQYF. The whole variable domain, remainder taken from reference TRBV5-1 and TRBJ2-3, is KAGVTQTPRYLIKTRGQQVTLSCSPISGHRSVSWYQQTPGQGLQFLFEYFSETQRNKGNFPGRFSGRQFSNSRSEMNVSTLELGDSALYLCASSPGTSSDTQYFGPGTRLTVL.

This rearrangement joins TRBV30 to TRBJ1-2, with 7 nucleotides matching TRBD1. The germline V gene has CDR1 GTSNPN and CDR2 SVGIG (reference sequence). With 0 bases clipped from V and 8 bases from J, the junction kept 12 bases outside the gene matches. CDR3 length: 15 amino acids. The DNA of the CDR3 is TGTGCCTGGAGTGTAAATGTCAGGGGGGCGAGAGGCTACACCTTC. Its translation: CAWSVNVRGARGYTF.

This clone has just one count. The rearrangement uses TRBV9 and TRBJ2-3; D is unclear. Germline V CDR1 and CDR2: SGDLS, YYNGEE. CDR3 size: 15 residues. V lost 0 bases and J lost 3, with 11 bases in between. The CDR3 DNA follows: TGTGCCAGCAGCGTAGACACATTAAGTACAGATACGCAGTATTTT. Its protein product is CASSVDTLSTDTQYF.

The chain joins TRBV4-2 to TRBJ2-3, with TRBD2 matching over 8 bases. The CDR3 covers 17 residues. V trimming: 1 base; J trimming: 5 bases; junction bases outside the gene matches: 11. CDR1 LGHNA and CDR2 YNFKEQ come from the germline V gene. Written as DNA, the CDR3 is TGTGCCAGCAGCCAAGTATTAGCTAGCGGGTACCGAGATACGCAGTATTTT. Its translation: CASSQVLASGYRDTQYF.

Written as DNA, the CDR3 is TGTGCCAGCAGCTTTAGACTAGGAGGCACAGATACGCAGTATTTT. Its translation: CASSFRLGGTDTQYF. The J gene is TRBJ2-3, the V gene TRBV7-3, with D maybe TRBD2 (6 bases). The CDR3 contains 15 residues. V lost 3 bases to trimming and J lost 1 base, with 11 bases between them. Per the germline V gene, CDR1 is SGHTA and CDR2 is FQGTGA. Filled out from reference TRBV7-3 and TRBJ2-3, the complete variable domain reads GAGVSQTPSNKVTEKGKYVELRCDPISGHTALYWYRQSLGQGPEFLIYFQGTGAADDSGLPNDRFFAVRPEGSVSTLKIQRTERGDSAVYLCASSFRLGGTDTQYFGPGTRLTVL.